This T cell receptor beta chain was observed in a study of blood T cell repertoires in COVID-19. The wider study: Specimens from acute and convalescent COVID-19 originated in the United States, Italy and Spain. Sample material is recorded as cDNA or gDNA derived from T cells, B-cell-depleted T cells, or PBMCs.

In the study's own analysis: Amplification of reference gene primers was used by the study to estimate nucleated cell counts. Sequencing used immunoSEQ multiplex PCR; TCRdb keeps in-frame clones, though not all of them. V, J and clone size are taken as reported in that table, and D and trimming were inferred from the DNA itself. The sample records 200,000 or so clones, 80% to 90% being singletons. Up to 2 weeks before entering the study, exposed participants had met a COVID-19 case. Sequencing was carried out using PBMCs or T cells enriched from blood (not recorded which). The TCR was taken from a woman younger than 45 who had been exposed to COVID-19.

For the CDR3, the DNA is TGTGCCAGCAGCCGCACCTTAGCGGGAGAAGGATTTTCCTACAATGAGCAGTTCTTC. This sequence encodes CASSRTLAGEGFSYNEQFF. The chain is built from TRBV27 and TRBJ2-1, with TRBD2 matching over 9 bases. The CDR3 totals 19 residues. Germline-derived CDR1 and CDR2 are MNHEY and SMNVEV (reference sequence). Trimming at V came to 6 bases and at J to 1 base, leaving 16 bases not matched to a gene.